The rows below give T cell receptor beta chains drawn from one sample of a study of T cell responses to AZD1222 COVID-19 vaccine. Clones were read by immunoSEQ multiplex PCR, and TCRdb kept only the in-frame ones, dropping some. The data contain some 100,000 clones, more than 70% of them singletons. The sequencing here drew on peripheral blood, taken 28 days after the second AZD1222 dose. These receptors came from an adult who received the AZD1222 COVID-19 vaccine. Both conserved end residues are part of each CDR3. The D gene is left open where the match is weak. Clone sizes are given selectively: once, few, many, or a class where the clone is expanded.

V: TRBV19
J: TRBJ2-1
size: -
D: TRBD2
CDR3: CASPSGNRGNNEQFF
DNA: TGTGCCAGCCCTAGCGGGAACAGAGGGAACAATGAGCAGTTCTTC

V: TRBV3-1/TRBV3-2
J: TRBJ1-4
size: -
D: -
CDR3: CASSQDRGLSTGGEKLFF
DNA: TGTGCCAGCAGCCAAGATCGGGGTTTATCGACGGGTGGGGAAAAACTGTTTTTT

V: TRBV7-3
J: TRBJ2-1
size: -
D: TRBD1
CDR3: CASSPRDRSGEQFF
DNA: TGTGCCAGCAGCCCTAGGGACAGATCCGGAGAGCAGTTCTTC

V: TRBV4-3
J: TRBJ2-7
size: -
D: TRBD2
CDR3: CASSSGAREAPYEQYF
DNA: TGCGCCAGCAGCTCTGGAGCGCGGGAGGCCCCCTACGAGCAGTACTTC

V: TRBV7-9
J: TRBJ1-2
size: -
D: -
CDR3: CASSLDGYGYTF
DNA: TGTGCCAGCAGCTTAGATGGTTATGGCTACACCTTC

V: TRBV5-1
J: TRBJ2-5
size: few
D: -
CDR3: CASSLGGRASSPTETQYF
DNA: TGCGCCAGCAGCTTGGGGGGACGTGCCAGTTCCCCTACAGAGACCCAGTACTTC

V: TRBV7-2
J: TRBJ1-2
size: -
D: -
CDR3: CASNTGSFYGYTF
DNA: TGTGCCAGCAACACCGGGTCCTTCTATGGCTACACCTTC

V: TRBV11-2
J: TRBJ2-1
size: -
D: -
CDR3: CASSLGSSYNEQFF
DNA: TGTGCCAGCAGCCTAGGATCCTCCTACAATGAGCAGTTCTTC

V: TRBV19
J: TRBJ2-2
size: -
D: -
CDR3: CASSLPLGYTGELFF
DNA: TGTGCCAGTAGCCTGCCCTTGGGGTACACCGGGGAGCTGTTTTTT

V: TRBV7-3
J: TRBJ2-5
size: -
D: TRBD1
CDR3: CASSSGQGGQVAQYF
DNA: TGTGCCAGCAGCTCGGGACAGGGGGGGCAAGTGGCCCAGTACTTC

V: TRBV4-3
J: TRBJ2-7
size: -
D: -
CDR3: CASSQAGQATYEQYF
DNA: TGCGCCAGCAGCCAGGCCGGCCAGGCTACCTACGAGCAGTACTTC

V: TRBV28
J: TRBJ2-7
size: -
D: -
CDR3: CASSPGLPYYEQYF
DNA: TGTGCCAGCAGTCCCGGACTTCCTTACTACGAGCAGTACTTC

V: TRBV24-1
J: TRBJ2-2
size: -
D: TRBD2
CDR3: CATGGRRLAGNTGELFF
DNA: TGTGCCACCGGCGGACGAAGACTAGCGGGGAACACCGGGGAGCTGTTTTTT

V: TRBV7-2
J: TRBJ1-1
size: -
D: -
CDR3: CASSLDRGRTEAFF
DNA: TGTGCCAGCAGCTTAGACCGGGGGCGCACTGAAGCTTTCTTT

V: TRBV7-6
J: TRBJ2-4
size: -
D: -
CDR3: CASALATVGVAKNIQYF
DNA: TGTGCCAGCGCCTTGGCTACAGTTGGGGTGGCCAAAAACATTCAGTACTTC

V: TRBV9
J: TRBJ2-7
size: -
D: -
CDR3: CASSVASGQPSYEQYF
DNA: TGTGCCAGCAGCGTAGCTAGCGGACAGCCTTCCTACGAGCAGTACTTC

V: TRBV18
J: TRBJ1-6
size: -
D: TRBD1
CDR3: CASSPLGQGAESPLHF
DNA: TGTGCCAGCTCACCCTTGGGACAGGGGGCGGAATCACCCCTCCACTTT

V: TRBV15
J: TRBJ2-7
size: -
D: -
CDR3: CATSEGNAYEQYF
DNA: TGTGCCACCAGCGAGGGGAACGCCTACGAGCAGTACTTC

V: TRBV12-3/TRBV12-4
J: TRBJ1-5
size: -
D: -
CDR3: CASRLTANQPQHF
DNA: TGTGCCAGCAGGTTGACAGCTAATCAGCCCCAGCATTTT

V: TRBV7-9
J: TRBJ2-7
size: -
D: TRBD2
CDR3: CASSLGGRASYEQYF
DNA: TGTGCCAGCAGCTTAGGCGGGAGGGCTTCCTACGAGCAGTACTTC

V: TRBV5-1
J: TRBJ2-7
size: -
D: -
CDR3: CASRAGPGYEQYF
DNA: TGCGCCAGCAGGGCGGGGCCGGGCTACGAGCAGTACTTC

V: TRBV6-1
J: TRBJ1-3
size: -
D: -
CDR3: CASSELLLLYNTIYF
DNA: TGTGCCAGCAGTGAATTGCTACTCTTATACAACACCATATATTTT

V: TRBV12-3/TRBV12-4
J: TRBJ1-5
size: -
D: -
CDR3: CASSFTLTQPQHF
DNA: TGTGCCAGCAGTTTCACCCTCACGCAGCCCCAGCATTTT

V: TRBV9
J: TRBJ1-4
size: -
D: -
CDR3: CASSVAGTNYEKLFF
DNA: TGTGCCAGCAGCGTAGCTGGAACAAACTATGAAAAACTGTTTTTT

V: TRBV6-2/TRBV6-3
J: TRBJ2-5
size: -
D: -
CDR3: CASSYHGQEETQYF
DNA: TGTGCCAGCAGTTACCATGGGCAGGAGGAGACCCAGTACTTC

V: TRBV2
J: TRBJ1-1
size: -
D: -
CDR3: CASSEGTTEAFF
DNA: TGTGCCAGCAGTGAAGGGACCACTGAAGCTTTCTTT

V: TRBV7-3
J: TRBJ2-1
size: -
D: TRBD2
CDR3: CASSLQPGLAGGEQFF
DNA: TGTGCCAGCAGCTTACAGCCGGGGCTAGCGGGTGGTGAGCAGTTCTTC

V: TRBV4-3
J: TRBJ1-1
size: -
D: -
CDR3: CASSQDSGASEAFF
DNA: TGCGCCAGCAGCCAAGATTCTGGCGCTTCTGAAGCTTTCTTT

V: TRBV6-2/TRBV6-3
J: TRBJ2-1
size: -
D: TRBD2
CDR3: CASSWGLAGGIYNEQFF
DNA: TGTGCCAGCAGTTGGGGGCTAGCGGGAGGTATCTACAATGAGCAGTTCTTC

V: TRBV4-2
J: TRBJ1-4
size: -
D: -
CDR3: CASSLGTNEKLFF
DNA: TGTGCCAGCAGCCTAGGAACTAATGAAAAACTGTTTTTT

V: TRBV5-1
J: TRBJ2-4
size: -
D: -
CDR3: CASSLGPRDTKNIQYF
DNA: TGCGCCAGCAGCTTGGGACCCCGGGACACTAAAAACATTCAGTACTTC

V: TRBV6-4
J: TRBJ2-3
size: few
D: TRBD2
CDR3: CASSDTSGGADTQYF
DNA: TGTGCCAGCAGTGACACTAGCGGGGGGGCAGATACGCAGTATTTT

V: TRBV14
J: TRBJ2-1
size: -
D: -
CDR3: CASSQFWDTVYNEQFF
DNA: TGTGCCAGCAGCCAATTCTGGGACACGGTCTACAATGAGCAGTTCTTC

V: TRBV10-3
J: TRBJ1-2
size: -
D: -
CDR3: CAIRLQPNYGYTF
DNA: TGTGCCATCAGGCTACAGCCTAACTATGGCTACACCTTC

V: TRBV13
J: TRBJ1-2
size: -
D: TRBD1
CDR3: CASSRSGQGLGYTF
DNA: TGTGCCAGCAGTCGCTCGGGACAGGGGTTGGGCTACACCTTC

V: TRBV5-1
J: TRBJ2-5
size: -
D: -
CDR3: CASSLAPGMKETQYF
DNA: TGCGCCAGCAGCTTGGCGCCCGGGATGAAAGAGACCCAGTACTTC

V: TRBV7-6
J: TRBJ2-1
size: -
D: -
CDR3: CASQPFSYNEQFF
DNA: TGTGCCAGCCAGCCGTTCTCCTACAATGAGCAGTTCTTC

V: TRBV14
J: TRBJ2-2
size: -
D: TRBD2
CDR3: CASSQAIAGLNTGELFF
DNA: TGTGCCAGCAGCCAAGCAATAGCGGGACTGAACACCGGGGAGCTGTTTTTT

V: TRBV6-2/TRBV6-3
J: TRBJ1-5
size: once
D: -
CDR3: CASSTPGGNQPQHF
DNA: TGTGCCAGCAGTACCCCGGGGGGGAATCAGCCCCAGCATTTT

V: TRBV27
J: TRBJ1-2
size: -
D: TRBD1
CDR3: CASSRQGMSYGYTF
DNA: TGTGCCAGCAGCCGACAGGGAATGAGCTATGGCTACACCTTC

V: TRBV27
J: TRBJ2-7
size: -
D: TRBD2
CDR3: CASSLMAGGSYEQYF
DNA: TGTGCCAGCAGTTTAATGGCGGGAGGTTCTTACGAGCAGTACTTC

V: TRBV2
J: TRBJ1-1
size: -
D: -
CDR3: CASSESRNTEAFF
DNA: TGTGCCAGCAGTGAATCACGGAACACTGAAGCTTTCTTT